This T cell receptor beta chain was retrieved from a study of early T cells in non-severe SARS-CoV-2 infection. About the research overall: Whole-blood bulk RNA, unsorted, was sequenced, and chains were unpaired.

Individually, cDNA molecules had unique molecular identifiers attached to them. One entry per CDR3 protein results from TCRdb running MiXCR on the 5' RACE reads. The sample contains 60,000 to 70,000 distinct CDR3 sequences, less than 5.5% of which appear only once. Deletions cut 6 bases from V and 0 bases from J, with 14 bases between. CDR1 and CDR2 from the germline V gene are DFQATT and SNEGSKA (reference sequence). The length of the CDR3 is 14 residues. Notes on the study in general: Comparison of clonotypes with VDJdb favored anti-spike CD8 responses while missing private and CD4 specificities.

The table lists this clonotype with many counts. Its antigen remains unidentified. The chain has TRBV20-1 and TRBJ1-2, with no clear D. The specimen sequenced was whole blood. This receptor was taken from an adult who was a healthcare worker with PCR-confirmed SARS-CoV-2 infection or an uninfected control (not recorded which). In nucleotides, the CDR3 is TGCAGTGCGCAGCAGGCGAAGACTAACTATGGCTACACCTTC. This encodes CSAQQAKTNYGYTF.